The present entry profiles one T cell receptor beta chain with its context. Its antigen is undetermined. Losses at the gene ends were 7 bases for V and 4 bases for J; bases not matched to a gene: 9. The CDR3 consists of 15 residues. The germline gives CDR1 MNHEY, CDR2 SVGAGI. Both 60 Vbeta primers and 13 Jbeta primers went into the PCR. Assay used: immunoSEQ multiplex PCR; TCRdb lists only in-frame clones, some missing. The data contain 97,000 or so clones, under 75% of them singletons. This sample is part of a study of cytomegalovirus exposure and HLA in healthy donors. Overall study results and limits: In an earlier analysis, in some 500 donors, most V segments appeared productive either ~87% or ~30% of the time.

The receptor was derived from a man between 45 and 60 years old in good health and CMV-seronegative. The chain uses TRBV6-5 and TRBJ1-3, with 8 bases that match TRBD1. The sample was PBMCs. The CDR3 DNA is TGTGCCAGCACTAGACGGACAGGGTCCGGAAACACCATATATTTT. It encodes CASTRRTGSGNTIYF.